This TCR beta chain derives from a study of regulatory T cells in long-lasting Graves disease. Germline trimming cut 8 bases from V and 5 bases from J; bases unmatched to any gene: 6. CDR1 is MNHNS and CDR2 is SASEGT in the germline V gene. There are 15 residues in the CDR3. Time point defined: newly diagnosed GD, antithyroid drugs for less than 3 months. Generation of the TCR library employed RNA extracted from PBMCs. As a group, patients came from one endocrinology department in Xi'an, China. Relying on iRepertoire HTBI primers and Arm-PCR of CDR3 regions, the team built TCR beta libraries. TCRdb re-derived calls from the multiplex PCR reads in MiXCR, one entry per CDR3 protein. The data hold hundreds of thousands of distinct CDR3 sequences, with roughly 15% observed a single time. This clonotype was seen repeatedly, ten times or more. The sample also formed part of further work on T cells in Graves' hyperthyroidism and ophthalmopathy. That paper notes: Hyperthyroidism in the patients, aged 18 to 65, was newly diagnosed and under 2 months in duration. A first-round RT-PCR of the TCR CDR3 used the HTBI primer set.

The chain combines TRBV6-1 with TRBJ2-5; TRBD2 matches 15 bases. The sample was peripheral blood mononuclear cells (PBMCs), taken at new diagnosis, from a patient treated with antithyroid drugs. The clonotype originates from a woman aged 35 to 60 with Graves disease. This CDR3 reads CASGGLAGGLETQYF. The CDR3 nucleotides are TGTGCCAGCGGAGGACTAGCGGGGGGGCTCGAGACCCAGTACTTC.